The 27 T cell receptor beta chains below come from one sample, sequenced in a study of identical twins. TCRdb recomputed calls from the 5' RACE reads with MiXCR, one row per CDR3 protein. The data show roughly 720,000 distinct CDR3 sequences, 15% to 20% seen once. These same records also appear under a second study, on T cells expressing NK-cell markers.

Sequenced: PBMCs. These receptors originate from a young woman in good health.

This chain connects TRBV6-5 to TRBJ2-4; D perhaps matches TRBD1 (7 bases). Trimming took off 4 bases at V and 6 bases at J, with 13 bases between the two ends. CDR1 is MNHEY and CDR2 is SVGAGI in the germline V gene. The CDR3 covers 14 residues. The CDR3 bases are TGTGCCAGCAGTTCCGGGGGACAGCTAAACATTCAGTACTTC. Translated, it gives CASSSGGQLNIQYF.

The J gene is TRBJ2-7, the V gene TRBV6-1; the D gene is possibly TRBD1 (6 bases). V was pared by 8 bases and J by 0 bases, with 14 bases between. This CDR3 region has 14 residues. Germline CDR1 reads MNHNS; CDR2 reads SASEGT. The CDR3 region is CASLGQTISYEQYF. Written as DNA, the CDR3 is TGTGCCAGCCTAGGACAGACCATCTCCTACGAGCAGTACTTC.

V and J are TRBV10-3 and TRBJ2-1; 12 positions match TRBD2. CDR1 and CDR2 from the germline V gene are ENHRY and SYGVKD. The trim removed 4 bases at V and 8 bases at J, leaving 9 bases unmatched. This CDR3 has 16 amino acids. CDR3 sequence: CAISGLAGGLTDEQFF. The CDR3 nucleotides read TGTGCCATCAGTGGTCTAGCGGGGGGGCTGACCGATGAGCAGTTCTTC.

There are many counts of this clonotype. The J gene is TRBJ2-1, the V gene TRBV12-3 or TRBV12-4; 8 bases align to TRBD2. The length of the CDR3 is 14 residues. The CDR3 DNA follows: TGTGCGGTTACGGGAGGGCCATCCTACAATGAGCAGTTCTTC. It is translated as CAVTGGPSYNEQFF.

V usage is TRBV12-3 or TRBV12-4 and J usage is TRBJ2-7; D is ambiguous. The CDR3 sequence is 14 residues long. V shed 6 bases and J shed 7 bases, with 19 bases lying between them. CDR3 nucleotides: TGTGCCAGCAGCTCACTCGGGCTAACGGGTGAGCAGTACTTC. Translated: CASSSLGLTGEQYF.

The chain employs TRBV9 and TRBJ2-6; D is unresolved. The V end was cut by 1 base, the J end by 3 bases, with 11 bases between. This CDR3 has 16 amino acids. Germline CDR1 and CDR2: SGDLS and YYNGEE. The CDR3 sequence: CASSVSRSFGANVLTF. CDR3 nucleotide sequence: TGTGCCAGCAGCGTATCCCGGAGCTTTGGGGCCAACGTCCTGACTTTC.

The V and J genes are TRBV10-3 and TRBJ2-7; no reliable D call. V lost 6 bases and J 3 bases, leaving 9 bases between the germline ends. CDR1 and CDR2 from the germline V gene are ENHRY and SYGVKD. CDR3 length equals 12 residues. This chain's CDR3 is CAIRGSYYEQYF. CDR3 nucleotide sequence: TGTGCCATCAGGGGGTCATACTACGAGCAGTACTTC.

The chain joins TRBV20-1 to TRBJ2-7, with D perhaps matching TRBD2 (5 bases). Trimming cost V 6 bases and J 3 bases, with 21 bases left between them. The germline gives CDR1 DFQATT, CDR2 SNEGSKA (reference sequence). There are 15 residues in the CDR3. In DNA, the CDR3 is TGCAGTGCCCCACGACCGGGATTTACGGTCTACGAGCAGTACTTC. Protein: CSAPRPGFTVYEQYF.

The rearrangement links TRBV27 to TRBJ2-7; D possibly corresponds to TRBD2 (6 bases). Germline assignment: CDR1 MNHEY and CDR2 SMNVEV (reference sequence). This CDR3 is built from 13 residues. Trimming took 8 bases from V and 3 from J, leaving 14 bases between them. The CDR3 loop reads CASSSGSHYEQYF. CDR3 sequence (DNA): TGTGCCAGCTCCTCCGGGAGCCACTACGAGCAGTACTTC.

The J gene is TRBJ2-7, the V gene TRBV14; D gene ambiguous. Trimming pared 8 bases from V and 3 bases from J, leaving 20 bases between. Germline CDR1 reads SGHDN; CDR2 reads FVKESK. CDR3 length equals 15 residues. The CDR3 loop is CASFHKAYQNYEQYF. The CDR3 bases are TGTGCCAGCTTTCACAAGGCGTACCAAAACTACGAGCAGTACTTC.

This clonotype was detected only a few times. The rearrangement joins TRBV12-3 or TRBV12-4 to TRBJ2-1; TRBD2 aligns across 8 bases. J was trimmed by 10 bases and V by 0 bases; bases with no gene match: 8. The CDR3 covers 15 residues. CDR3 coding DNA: TGTGCCAGCAGTTTAGCAGACGGGAGGGTCCGAGAGCAGTTCTTC. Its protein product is CASSLADGRVREQFF.

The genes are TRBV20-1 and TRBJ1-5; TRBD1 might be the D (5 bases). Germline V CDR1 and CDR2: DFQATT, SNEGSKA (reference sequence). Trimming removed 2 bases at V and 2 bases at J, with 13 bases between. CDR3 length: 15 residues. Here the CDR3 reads CSARRDSTGNQPQHF. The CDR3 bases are TGCAGTGCTAGAAGAGACAGCACTGGCAATCAGCCCCAGCATTTT.

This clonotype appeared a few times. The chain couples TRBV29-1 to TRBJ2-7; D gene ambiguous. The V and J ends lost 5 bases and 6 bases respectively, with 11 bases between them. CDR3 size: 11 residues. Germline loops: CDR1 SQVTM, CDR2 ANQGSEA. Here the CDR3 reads CSVSQPVEQYF. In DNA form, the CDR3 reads TGCAGCGTTTCCCAGCCGGTCGAGCAGTACTTC.

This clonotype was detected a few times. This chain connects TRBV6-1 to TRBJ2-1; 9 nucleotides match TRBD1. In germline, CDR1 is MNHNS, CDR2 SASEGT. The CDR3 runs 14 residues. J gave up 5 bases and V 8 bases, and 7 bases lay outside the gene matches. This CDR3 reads CASGRDRVNNEQFF. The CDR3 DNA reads TGTGCCAGCGGCCGGGACAGGGTTAACAATGAGCAGTTCTTC.

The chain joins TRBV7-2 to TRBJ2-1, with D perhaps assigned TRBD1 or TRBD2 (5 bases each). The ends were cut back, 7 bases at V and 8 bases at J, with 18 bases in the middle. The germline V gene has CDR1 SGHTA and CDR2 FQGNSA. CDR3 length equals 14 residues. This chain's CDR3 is CASTPHARGYEQFF. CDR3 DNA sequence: TGTGCCAGCACCCCACACGCGAGGGGCTATGAGCAGTTCTTC.

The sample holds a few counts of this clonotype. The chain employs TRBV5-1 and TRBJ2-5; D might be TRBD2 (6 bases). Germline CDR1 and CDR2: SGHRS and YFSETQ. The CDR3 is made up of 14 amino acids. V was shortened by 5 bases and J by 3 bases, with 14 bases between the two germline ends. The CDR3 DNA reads TGCGCCAGCAGACATAGCGGAGGGGAAGAGACCCAGTACTTC. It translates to CASRHSGGEETQYF.

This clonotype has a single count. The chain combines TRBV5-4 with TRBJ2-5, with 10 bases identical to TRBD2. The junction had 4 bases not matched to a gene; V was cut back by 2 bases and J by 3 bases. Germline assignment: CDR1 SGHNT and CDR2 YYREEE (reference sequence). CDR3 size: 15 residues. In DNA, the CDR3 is TGTGCCAGCAGCTTCAAGCGGGGGGGCGAAGAGACCCAGTACTTC. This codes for CASSFKRGGEETQYF.

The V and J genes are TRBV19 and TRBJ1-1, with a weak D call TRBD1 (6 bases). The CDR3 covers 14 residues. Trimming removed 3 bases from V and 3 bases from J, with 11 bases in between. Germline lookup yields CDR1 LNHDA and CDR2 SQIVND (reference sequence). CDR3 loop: CASSIHSGDTEAFF. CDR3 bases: TGTGCCAGTAGTATCCATTCAGGGGACACTGAAGCTTTCTTT.

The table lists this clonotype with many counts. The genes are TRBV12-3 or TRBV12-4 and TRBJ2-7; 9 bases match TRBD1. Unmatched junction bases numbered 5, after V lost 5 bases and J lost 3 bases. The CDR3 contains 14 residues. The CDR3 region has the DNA TGTGCCAGCAGTGCCGGGACAGGGTTCTACGAGCAGTACTTC. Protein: CASSAGTGFYEQYF.

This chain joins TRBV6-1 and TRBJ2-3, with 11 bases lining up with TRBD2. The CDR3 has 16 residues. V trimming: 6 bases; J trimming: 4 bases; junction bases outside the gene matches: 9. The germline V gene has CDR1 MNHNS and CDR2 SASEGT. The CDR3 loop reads CASRVAGGNRADTQYF. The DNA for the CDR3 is TGTGCCAGCAGGGTAGCGGGGGGGAACCGAGCAGATACGCAGTATTTT.

CDR3: CASSQDMTSGQETQYF. The CDR3 DNA sequence: TGCGCCAGCAGCCAAGACATGACTAGCGGACAAGAGACCCAGTACTTC. V and J are TRBV4-1 and TRBJ2-5; TRBD2 aligns across 9 bases. Germline assignment: CDR1 MGHRA and CDR2 YSYEKL. J lost 2 bases, V lost 0 bases, and 4 bases had no gene match. The CDR3 is made up of 16 amino acids.

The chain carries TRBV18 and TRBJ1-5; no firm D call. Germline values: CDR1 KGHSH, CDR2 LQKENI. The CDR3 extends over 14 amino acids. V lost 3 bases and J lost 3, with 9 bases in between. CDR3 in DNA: TGTGCCAGCTCACCGACGGTAAACAATCAGCCCCAGCATTTT. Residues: CASSPTVNNQPQHF.

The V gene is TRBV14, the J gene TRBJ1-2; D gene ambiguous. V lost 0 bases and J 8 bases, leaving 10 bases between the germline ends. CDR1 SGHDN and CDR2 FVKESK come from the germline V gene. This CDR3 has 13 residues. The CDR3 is CASSQDYVSGYTF. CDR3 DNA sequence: TGTGCCAGCAGCCAAGATTACGTGTCCGGCTACACCTTC. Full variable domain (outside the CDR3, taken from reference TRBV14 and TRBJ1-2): EAGVTQFPSHSVIEKGQTVTLRCDPISGHDNLYWYRRVMGKEIKFLLHFVKESKQDESGMPNNRFLAERTGGTYSTLKVQPAELEDSGVYFCASSQDYVSGYTFGSGTRLTVV.

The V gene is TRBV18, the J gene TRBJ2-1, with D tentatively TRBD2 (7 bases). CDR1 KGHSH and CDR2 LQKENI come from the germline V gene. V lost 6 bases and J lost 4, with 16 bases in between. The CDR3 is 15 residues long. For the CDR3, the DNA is TGTGCCAGCTCTCCCAACGGGGGGCCTTACAATGAGCAGTTCTTC. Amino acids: CASSPNGGPYNEQFF.

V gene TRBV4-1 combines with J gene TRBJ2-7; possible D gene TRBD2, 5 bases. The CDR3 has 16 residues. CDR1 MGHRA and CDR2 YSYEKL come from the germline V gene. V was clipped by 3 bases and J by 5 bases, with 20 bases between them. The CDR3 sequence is CASSHRRLGSGNEQYF. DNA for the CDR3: TGCGCCAGCAGCCACAGACGGCTAGGGAGCGGCAACGAGCAGTACTTC.

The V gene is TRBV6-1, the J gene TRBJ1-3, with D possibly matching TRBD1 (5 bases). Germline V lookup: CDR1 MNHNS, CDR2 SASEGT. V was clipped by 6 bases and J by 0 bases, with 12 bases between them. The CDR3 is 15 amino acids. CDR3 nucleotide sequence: TGTGCCAGCAGCAGGGCAGGACTCTCTGGAAACACCATATATTTT. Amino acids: CASSRAGLSGNTIYF.

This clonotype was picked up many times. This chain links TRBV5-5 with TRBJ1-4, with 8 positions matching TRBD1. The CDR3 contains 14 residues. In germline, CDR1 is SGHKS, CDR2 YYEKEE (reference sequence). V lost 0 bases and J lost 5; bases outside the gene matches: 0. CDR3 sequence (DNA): TGTGCCAGCAGCTTGGGGACAGGGAATGAAAAACTGTTTTTT. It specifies CASSLGTGNEKLFF.